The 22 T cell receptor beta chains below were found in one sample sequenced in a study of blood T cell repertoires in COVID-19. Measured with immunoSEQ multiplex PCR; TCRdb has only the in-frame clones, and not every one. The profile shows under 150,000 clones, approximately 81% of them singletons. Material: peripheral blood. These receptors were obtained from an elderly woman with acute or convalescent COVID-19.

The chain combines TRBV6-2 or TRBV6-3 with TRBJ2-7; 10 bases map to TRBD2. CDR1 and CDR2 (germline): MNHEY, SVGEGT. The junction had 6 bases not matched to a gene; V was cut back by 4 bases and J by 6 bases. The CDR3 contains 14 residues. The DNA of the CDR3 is TGTGCCAGCAGTTCGCCTAGCGGGAGAATCGAGCAGTACTTC. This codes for CASSSPSGRIEQYF.

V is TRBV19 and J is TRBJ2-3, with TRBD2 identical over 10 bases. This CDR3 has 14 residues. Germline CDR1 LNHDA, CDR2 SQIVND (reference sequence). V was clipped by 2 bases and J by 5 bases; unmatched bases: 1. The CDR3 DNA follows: TGTGCCAGTAGTATACTAGCGGGAGAAGATACGCAGTATTTT. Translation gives CASSILAGEDTQYF.

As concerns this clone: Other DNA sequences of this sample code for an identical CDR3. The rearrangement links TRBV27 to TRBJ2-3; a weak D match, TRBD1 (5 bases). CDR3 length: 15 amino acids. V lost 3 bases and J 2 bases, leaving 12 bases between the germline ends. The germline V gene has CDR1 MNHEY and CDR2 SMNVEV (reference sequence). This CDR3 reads CASSFGAGPTDTQYF. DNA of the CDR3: TGTGCCAGCAGTTTTGGAGCAGGGCCCACAGATACGCAGTATTTT.

CDR3 loop: CASSLGGTGGREQYF. DNA of the CDR3: TGTGCCAGCAGCTTGGGGGGGACAGGGGGGCGCGAGCAGTACTTC. The chain couples TRBV5-4 to TRBJ2-7; TRBD1 matches 11 bases. Germline trimming cut 0 bases from V and 6 bases from J; bases unmatched to any gene: 5. The CDR3 has 15 residues. Germline CDR1 SGHNT, CDR2 YYREEE (reference sequence).

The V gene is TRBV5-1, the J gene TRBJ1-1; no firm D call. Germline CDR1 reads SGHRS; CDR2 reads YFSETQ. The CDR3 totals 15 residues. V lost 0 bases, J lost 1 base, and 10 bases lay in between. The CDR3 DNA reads TGCGCCAGCAGCTTGGCCGGTAGCCCGAACACTGAAGCTTTCTTT. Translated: CASSLAGSPNTEAFF.

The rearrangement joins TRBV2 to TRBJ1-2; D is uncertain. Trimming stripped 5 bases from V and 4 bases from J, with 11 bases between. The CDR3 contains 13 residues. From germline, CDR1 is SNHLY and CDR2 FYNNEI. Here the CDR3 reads CASSQGVGYGYTF. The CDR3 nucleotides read TGTGCCAGCAGTCAAGGCGTCGGCTATGGCTACACCTTC.

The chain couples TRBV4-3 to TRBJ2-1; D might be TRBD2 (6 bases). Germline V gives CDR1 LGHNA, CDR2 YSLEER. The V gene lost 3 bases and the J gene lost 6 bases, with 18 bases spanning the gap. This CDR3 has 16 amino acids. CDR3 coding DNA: TGCGCCAGCAGCCAGGAACTAGCAATTGGAATCAATGAGCAGTTCTTC. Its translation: CASSQELAIGINEQFF.

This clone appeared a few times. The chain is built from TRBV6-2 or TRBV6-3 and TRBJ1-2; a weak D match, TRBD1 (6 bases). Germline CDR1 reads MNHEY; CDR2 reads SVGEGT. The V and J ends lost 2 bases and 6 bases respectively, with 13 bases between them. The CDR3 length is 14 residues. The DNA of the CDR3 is TGTGCCAGCAGTTACGAGGCTACAGGGAATGGCTACACCTTC. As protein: CASSYEATGNGYTF.

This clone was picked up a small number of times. CDR3 in amino acids: CASSSVGGIQYF. CDR3 DNA: TGTGCCAGCAGTTCGGTCGGGGGTATCCAGTACTTC. The chain recombines TRBV6-2 or TRBV6-3 with TRBJ2-4, with D possibly TRBD2 on 6 matching bases. Germline CDR1 MNHEY, CDR2 SVGEGT. This CDR3 spans 12 amino acids. Trimming shortened V by 4 bases and J by 13 bases, and 14 bases separated the two germline ends.

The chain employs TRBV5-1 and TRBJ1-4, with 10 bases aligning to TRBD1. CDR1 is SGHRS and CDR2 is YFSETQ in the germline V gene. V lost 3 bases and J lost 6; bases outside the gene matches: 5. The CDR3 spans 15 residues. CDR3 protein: CASSSSGTGDEKLFF. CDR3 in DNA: TGCGCCAGCAGCTCATCCGGGACAGGGGATGAAAAACTGTTTTTT.

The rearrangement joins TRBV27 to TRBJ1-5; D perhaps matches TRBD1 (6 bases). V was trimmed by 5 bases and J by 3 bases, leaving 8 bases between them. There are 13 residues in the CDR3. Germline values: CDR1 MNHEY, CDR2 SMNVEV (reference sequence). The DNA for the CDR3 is TGTGCCAGCAGTAGGACAGACAATCAGCCCCAGCATTTT. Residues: CASSRTDNQPQHF.

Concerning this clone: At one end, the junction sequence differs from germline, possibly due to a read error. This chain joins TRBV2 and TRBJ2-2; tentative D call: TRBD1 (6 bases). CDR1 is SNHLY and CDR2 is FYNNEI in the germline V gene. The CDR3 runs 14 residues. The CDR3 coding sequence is TGTGCCAGCAGTGATCAGGGGCTAGCCGGGAAGCTGTTTTTT. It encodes CASSDQGLAGKLFF.

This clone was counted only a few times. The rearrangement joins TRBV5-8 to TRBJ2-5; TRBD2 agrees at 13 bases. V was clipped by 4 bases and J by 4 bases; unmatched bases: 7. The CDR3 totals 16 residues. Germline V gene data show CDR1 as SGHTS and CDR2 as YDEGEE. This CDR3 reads CASSRTSGSASETQYF. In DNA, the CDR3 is TGTGCCAGCAGCCGGACTAGCGGGAGCGCCTCAGAGACCCAGTACTTC.

In DNA, the CDR3 is TGTGCCAGCAGTACGAATGAGGGAATCTACGAGCAGTACTTC. This codes for CASSTNEGIYEQYF. This chain links TRBV2 with TRBJ2-7; a weak D match, TRBD2 (5 bases). The CDR3 totals 14 residues. Germline V CDR1 and CDR2: SNHLY, FYNNEI. The germline V and J ends were trimmed by 5 bases and 3 bases, with 14 bases remaining between them.

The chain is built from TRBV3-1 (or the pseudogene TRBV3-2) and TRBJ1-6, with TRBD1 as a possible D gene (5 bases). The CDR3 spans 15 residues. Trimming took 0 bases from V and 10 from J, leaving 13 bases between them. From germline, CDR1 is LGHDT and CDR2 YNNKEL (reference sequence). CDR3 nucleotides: TGTGCCAGCAGCCAAGATCGGGACGGGAGGTCACCCCTCCACTTT. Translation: CASSQDRDGRSPLHF.

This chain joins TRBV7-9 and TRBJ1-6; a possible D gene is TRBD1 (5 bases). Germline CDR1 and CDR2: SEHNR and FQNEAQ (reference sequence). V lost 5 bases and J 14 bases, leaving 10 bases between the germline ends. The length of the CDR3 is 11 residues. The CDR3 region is CASSGGLALHF. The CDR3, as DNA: TGTGCCAGCAGCGGGGGGTTGGCCCTCCACTTT.

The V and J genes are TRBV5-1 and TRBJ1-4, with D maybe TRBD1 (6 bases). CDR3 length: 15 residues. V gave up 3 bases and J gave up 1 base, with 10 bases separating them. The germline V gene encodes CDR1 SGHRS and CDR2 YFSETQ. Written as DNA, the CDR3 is TGCGCCAGCAGCTGGGCAGGGGTAACTAATGAAAAACTGTTTTTT. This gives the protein CASSWAGVTNEKLFF.

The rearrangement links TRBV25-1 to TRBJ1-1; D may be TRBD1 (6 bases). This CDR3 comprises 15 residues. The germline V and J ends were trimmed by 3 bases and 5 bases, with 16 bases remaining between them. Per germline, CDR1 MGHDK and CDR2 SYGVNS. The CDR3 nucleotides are TGTGCCAGCAGTGACCCCAACAGGGAACCTACTGAAGCTTTCTTT. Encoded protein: CASSDPNREPTEAFF.

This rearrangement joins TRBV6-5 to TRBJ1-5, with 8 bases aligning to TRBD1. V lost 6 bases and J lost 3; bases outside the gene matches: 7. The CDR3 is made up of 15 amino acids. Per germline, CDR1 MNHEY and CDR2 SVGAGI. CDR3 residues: CASSLQGEVNQPQHF. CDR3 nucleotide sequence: TGTGCCAGCAGCCTACAGGGGGAGGTCAATCAGCCCCAGCATTTT.

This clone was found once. CDR3 protein: CASRGPGTGGYTF. Here the CDR3 DNA reads TGTGCCAGTCGAGGTCCGGGGACAGGTGGCTACACCTTC. V and J are TRBV28 and TRBJ1-2, with 8 bases identical to TRBD1. The CDR3 consists of 13 residues. The V segment lost 9 bases and the J segment 7 bases; nucleotides outside the gene matches: 10. Germline lookup yields CDR1 MDHEN and CDR2 SYDVKM.

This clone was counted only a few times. CDR3 sequence reads: CASSDRDTKQFF. CDR3 DNA: TGTGCCAGCAGCGACCGGGACACCAAGCAGTTCTTC. V gene TRBV5-6 combines with J gene TRBJ2-1; D perhaps matches TRBD1 (6 bases). Trimming shortened V by 4 bases and J by 11 bases, and 13 bases separated the two germline ends. Germline V gene lookup returns CDR1 SGHDT and CDR2 YYEEEE. The CDR3 has 12 residues.

CDR3 sequence: CASGEGAGQPQHF. In DNA, the CDR3 is TGTGCCAGTGGGGAGGGCGCGGGACAGCCCCAGCATTTT. The chain couples TRBV19 to TRBJ1-5; D is undetermined. The CDR3 is 13 amino acids. Trimming took 8 bases from V and 7 from J, leaving 15 bases between them. From germline, CDR1 is LNHDA and CDR2 SQIVND (reference sequence).